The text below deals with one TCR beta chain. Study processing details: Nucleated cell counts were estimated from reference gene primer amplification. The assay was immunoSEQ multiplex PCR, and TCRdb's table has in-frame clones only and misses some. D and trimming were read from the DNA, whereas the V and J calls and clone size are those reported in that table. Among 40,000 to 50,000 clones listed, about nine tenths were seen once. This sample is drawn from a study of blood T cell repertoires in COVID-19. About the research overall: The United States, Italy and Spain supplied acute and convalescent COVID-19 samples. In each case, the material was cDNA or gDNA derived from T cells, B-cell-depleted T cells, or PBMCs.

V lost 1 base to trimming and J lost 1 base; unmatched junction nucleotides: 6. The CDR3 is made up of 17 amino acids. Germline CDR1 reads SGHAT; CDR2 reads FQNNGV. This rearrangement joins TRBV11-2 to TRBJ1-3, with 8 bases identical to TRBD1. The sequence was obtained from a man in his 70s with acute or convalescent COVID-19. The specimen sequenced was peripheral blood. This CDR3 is CASSLGSGGISGNTIYF. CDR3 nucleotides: TGTGCCAGCAGCTTAGGGTCAGGGGGCATATCTGGAAACACCATATATTTT.